The present TCR beta chain was sequenced within a study of PD-L1 blockade in urothelial cancer. Turning to the study itself: Blood samples had a median of approximately 150,000 T cells, roughly 84,000 unique TCRs, and clonality 0.07 to 0.08.

Assay used: immunoSEQ multiplex PCR; TCRdb lists only in-frame clones, some missing. The sample includes some 30,000 clones, about 87% of them seen just once. Germline assignment: CDR1 MNHEY and CDR2 SMNVEV (reference sequence). The CDR3 length is 15 residues. Trimming shortened V by 4 bases and J by 0 bases, and 11 bases separated the two germline ends. This receptor was obtained from a middle-aged man with urothelial cancer. The sample was PBMCs, taken around atezolizumab (anti-PD-L1) treatment. The rearrangement joins TRBV27 to TRBJ2-3, with TRBD2 as a possible D gene (5 bases). This CDR3 reads CASSSPTRSTDTQYF. Written as DNA, the CDR3 is TGTGCCAGCAGTTCCCCCACTAGAAGCACAGATACGCAGTATTTT.